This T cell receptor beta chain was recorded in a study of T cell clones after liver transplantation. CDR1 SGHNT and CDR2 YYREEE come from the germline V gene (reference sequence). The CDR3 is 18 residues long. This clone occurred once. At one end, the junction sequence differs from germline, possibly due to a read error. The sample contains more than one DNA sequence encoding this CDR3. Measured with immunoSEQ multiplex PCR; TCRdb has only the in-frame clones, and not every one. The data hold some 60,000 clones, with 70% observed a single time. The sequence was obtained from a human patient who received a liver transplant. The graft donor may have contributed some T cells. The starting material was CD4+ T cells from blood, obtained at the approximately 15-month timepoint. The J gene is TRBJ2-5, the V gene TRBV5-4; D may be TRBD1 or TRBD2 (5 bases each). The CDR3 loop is CASSLGLQRQPLGETQYF. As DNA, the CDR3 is TGTGCCAGCAGCTTGGGTCTCCAGCGCCAACCTCTAGGGGAGACTCAGTACTTC. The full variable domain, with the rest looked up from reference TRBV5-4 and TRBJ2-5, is ETGVTQSPTHLIKTRGQQVTLRCSSQSGHNTVSWYQQALGQGPQFIFQYYREEENGRGNFPPRFSGLQFPNYSSELNVNALELDDSALYLCASSLGLQRQPLGETQYFGPGTRLLVL.